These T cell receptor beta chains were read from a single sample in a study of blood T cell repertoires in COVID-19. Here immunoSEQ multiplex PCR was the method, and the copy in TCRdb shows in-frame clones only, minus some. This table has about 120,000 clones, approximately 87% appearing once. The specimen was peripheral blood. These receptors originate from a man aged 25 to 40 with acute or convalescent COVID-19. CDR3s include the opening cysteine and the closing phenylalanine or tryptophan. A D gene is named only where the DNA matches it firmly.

CDR3nt: TGTGCCAGCAGCTTAGACAGGGGACAGCCCCAGCATTTT; CDR3aa: CASSLDRGQPQHF; d_gene: TRBD1; j_gene: TRBJ1-5; v_gene: TRBV7-8; len: 13
CDR3nt: TGCGCCAGCAGCCAAGGGGCAGGGGTCTATGGCTACACCTTC; CDR3aa: CASSQGAGVYGYTF; d_gene: .; j_gene: TRBJ1-2; v_gene: TRBV4-3; len: 14
CDR3nt: TGTGCCATCAGTGAAGTTCGCGGGGGGCAGCAAGAGACCCAGTACTTC; CDR3aa: CAISEVRGGQQETQYF; d_gene: TRBD2; j_gene: TRBJ2-5; v_gene: TRBV10-3; len: 16
CDR3nt: TGTGCCAGCAGGAATAGCGGCTACACCTTC; CDR3aa: CASRNSGYTF; d_gene: .; j_gene: TRBJ1-2; v_gene: TRBV6-5; len: 10
CDR3nt: TGTGCCAGTAGTATAGCCTCCTTCAGCAATGAGCAGTTCTTC; CDR3aa: CASSIASFSNEQFF; d_gene: .; j_gene: TRBJ2-1; v_gene: TRBV19; len: 14
CDR3nt: TGTGCCAGTCAGGACCTAGGACAGGGCGACGAGCAGTACTTC; CDR3aa: CASQDLGQGDEQYF; d_gene: TRBD1; j_gene: TRBJ2-7; v_gene: TRBV19; len: 14
CDR3nt: TGTGCCATCAGTGTTGGGACTAGCGGGACCGCAGATACGCAGTATTTT; CDR3aa: CAISVGTSGTADTQYF; d_gene: TRBD2; j_gene: TRBJ2-3; v_gene: TRBV10-3; len: 16
CDR3nt: TGTGCCAGATCTTCGGACAGCTATTCACCCCTCCACTTT; CDR3aa: CARSSDSYSPLHF; d_gene: .; j_gene: TRBJ1-6; v_gene: TRBV2; len: 13
CDR3nt: TGTGCCAGCAGCCGTATCCCCCTGGGAGTTGGAAACACCATATATTTT; CDR3aa: CASSRIPLGVGNTIYF; d_gene: .; j_gene: TRBJ1-3; v_gene: TRBV5-6; len: 16
CDR3nt: TGTGCCAGCAGTTTATCGTCCAGGGGAAATTCACCCCTCCACTTT; CDR3aa: CASSLSSRGNSPLHF; d_gene: .; j_gene: TRBJ1-6; v_gene: TRBV27; len: 15
CDR3nt: TGTGCCACCAGCAGAGATGACGGAGGCCATGAGCAGTTCTTC; CDR3aa: CATSRDDGGHEQFF; d_gene: .; j_gene: TRBJ2-1; v_gene: TRBV15; len: 14
CDR3nt: TGTGCCAGTAGTATTAGGGGACAGGAGAATGGCTACACCTTC; CDR3aa: CASSIRGQENGYTF; d_gene: TRBD1; j_gene: TRBJ1-2; v_gene: TRBV19; len: 14
CDR3nt: TGTGCCAGCAGAACTAGCGGGGACCCGAACACCGGGGAGCTGTTTTTT; CDR3aa: CASRTSGDPNTGELFF; d_gene: TRBD2; j_gene: TRBJ2-2; v_gene: TRBV5-4; len: 16
CDR3nt: TGTGCCAGTAGTAAACTAGCGGACTACAATGAGCAGTTCTTC; CDR3aa: CASSKLADYNEQFF; d_gene: TRBD2; j_gene: TRBJ2-1; v_gene: TRBV19; len: 14
CDR3nt: TGTGCCAGCAGCTTGTCCAACTCTGGAAACACCATATATTTT; CDR3aa: CASSLSNSGNTIYF; d_gene: .; j_gene: TRBJ1-3; v_gene: TRBV7-9; len: 14
CDR3nt: TGTGCCTGGAATGACCGGGACAGGGGCACCGGGGAGCTGTTTTTT; CDR3aa: CAWNDRDRGTGELFF; d_gene: TRBD1; j_gene: TRBJ2-2; v_gene: TRBV30; len: 15
CDR3nt: TGTGCCAGCAGCTTTAAAGGAGCGGGGCCCACCGGGGAGCTGTTTTTT; CDR3aa: CASSFKGAGPTGELFF; d_gene: TRBD2; j_gene: TRBJ2-2; v_gene: TRBV11-3; len: 16